This T cell receptor (beta chain) was identified in a study of OX40 agonist ivuxolimab in advanced cancers. Here immunoSEQ multiplex PCR was the method, and the copy in TCRdb shows in-frame clones only, minus some. The data contain approximately 65,000 clones, roughly 90% of them singletons. This CDR3 has 14 residues. V lost 4 bases and J 5 bases, leaving 17 bases between the germline ends. Germline V lookup: CDR1 GTSNPN, CDR2 SVGIG (reference sequence). Sequences were derived from CD4+ or CD8+ T cells sorted from blood, sampled in a trial of the OX40 agonist ivuxolimab. The chain recombines TRBV30 with TRBJ1-2; no firm D call. The sequence derives from an adult with an advanced solid tumor such as melanoma, head and neck, liver or kidney cancer. Here the CDR3 DNA reads TGTGCCTGGACCCGTGTCAGGCAGAATTATGGCTACACCTTC. Encoded protein: CAWTRVRQNYGYTF.